Shown below are 4 T cell receptor beta chains from a single sample sequenced in a study of blood T cell repertoires in COVID-19. The protocol was immunoSEQ multiplex PCR, while the TCRdb copy is restricted to in-frame clones and leaves out a portion. The table includes tens of thousands of clones, more than 75% detected once. Source material: peripheral blood. These receptors originate from a man between 45 and 60 years old with active COVID-19.

The chain recombines TRBV2 with TRBJ1-1, with D possibly matching TRBD1 (6 bases). V lost 6 bases to trimming and J lost 4 bases, with 12 bases between them. This CDR3 is built from 13 residues. CDR1 is SNHLY and CDR2 is FYNNEI in the germline V gene. CDR3 coding DNA: TGTGCCAGCAGATACAGGGTTGGCACTGAAGCTTTCTTT. It codes for CASRYRVGTEAFF.

The chain uses TRBV12-5 and TRBJ1-1; perhaps TRBD1 as D (6 bases). Trimming removed 2 bases from V and 0 bases from J, with 16 bases in between. The CDR3 has 17 amino acids. CDR1 is LGHNT, CDR2 FRNRAP, per germline. As DNA, the CDR3 is TGTGCTAGTGGTTTGCGGACAGCATTCCCTATGAACACTGAAGCTTTCTTT. The encoded protein is CASGLRTAFPMNTEAFF.

V and J are TRBV3-1 (or the pseudogene TRBV3-2) and TRBJ2-1; D gene ambiguous. There are 14 residues in the CDR3. CDR1 and CDR2 from the germline V gene are LGHDT and YNNKEL (reference sequence). Trimming left V 0 bases short and J 3 bases short, with 6 bases between. This CDR3 reads CASSQDPIYNEQFF. DNA of the CDR3: TGTGCCAGCAGCCAAGATCCCATCTACAATGAGCAGTTCTTC.

DNA for the CDR3: TGTGCCAGCAGTCGATCCGGGACAACTATTTATGGCTACACCTTC. Its protein product is CASSRSGTTIYGYTF. The V gene is TRBV6-6, the J gene TRBJ1-2, with TRBD1 as a possible D gene (6 bases). The V gene's germline CDR1 is MNHNY and CDR2 SVGAGI (reference sequence). The CDR3 contains 15 residues. Trimming took off 5 bases at V and 5 bases at J, with 18 bases between the two ends.